This is a list of T cell receptor beta chains from one sample in a study of blood T cell repertoires in COVID-19. Profiling relied on immunoSEQ multiplex PCR, and the TCRdb table lists in-frame clones only, not all of them. Seen here are 200,000 to 300,000 clones, around four fifths observed once, and the top ten hold 4.7%. The sample consisted of peripheral blood. These receptors were taken from a woman aged 70-85 years with acute or convalescent COVID-19. Each CDR3 is given with its conserved first and last residue. D genes are given only for firm matches. Some rows mark clone size as missing; the rest say once, few, many or name a class of expanded clone.

D | J | length | size | V | DNA | CDR3
. | TRBJ1-2 | 14 | . | TRBV27 | TGTGCCAGCAGCTCCGGGACAACAGGTCGGGGCTACACCTTC | CASSSGTTGRGYTF
TRBD1 | TRBJ1-5 | 17 | few | TRBV3-1/TRBV3-2 | TGTGCCAGCAGCCAATGGTCAGACAGGGGAGACAATCAGCCCCAGCATTTT | CASSQWSDRGDNQPQHF
TRBD1 | TRBJ1-1 | 15 | few | TRBV4-3 | TGCGCCAGCAGCCAAGATTGGACAGGGAGGGGTGAAGCTTTCTTT | CASSQDWTGRGEAFF
TRBD1 | TRBJ1-5 | 15 | once | TRBV18 | TGTGCCAGCTCGCGGGACAGGGGGAGTATTCAGCCCCAGCATTTT | CASSRDRGSIQPQHF
. | TRBJ1-4 | 16 | . | TRBV27 | TGTGCCAGCAGTTTCGTTGGGGCGATGCCTAATGAAAAACTGTTTTTT | CASSFVGAMPNEKLFF
. | TRBJ1-2 | 15 | . | TRBV4-2 | TGTGCCAGCAGCCAAGATAGGGGATGGGGCTATGGCTACACCTTC | CASSQDRGWGYGYTF
TRBD1 | TRBJ2-3 | 17 | . | TRBV25-1 | TGTGCCAGCAGTGGGGGCGGGGACAGGGGTTTCACAGATACGCAGTATTTT | CASSGGGDRGFTDTQYF
TRBD1 | TRBJ1-2 | 15 | . | TRBV6-4 | TGTGCCAGCACCTACAGGGGGCGTATCATCTATGGCTACACCTTC | CASTYRGRIIYGYTF
. | TRBJ1-2 | 13 | . | TRBV4-3 | TGCGCCAGCAGCCACCGGGCAGGGGAGGGCTACACCTTC | CASSHRAGEGYTF
. | TRBJ1-2 | 12 | . | TRBV24-1 | TGTGCCACCAGTGAGACTCGCTATGGCTACACCTTC | CATSETRYGYTF
TRBD1 | TRBJ1-6 | 15 | . | TRBV6-5 | TGTGCCAGCAGTACACAACAGGGGGCTCTTTCACCCCTCCACTTT | CASSTQQGALSPLHF
. | TRBJ1-2 | 15 | . | TRBV5-4 | TGTGCCAGCAGCTTGGTTTCGGGAGCCAACTATGGCTACACCTTC | CASSLVSGANYGYTF
. | TRBJ2-3 | 15 | few | TRBV3-1/TRBV3-2 | TGTGCCAGCAGCCAAGGTCTCGCAGGCACAGATACGCAGTATTTT | CASSQGLAGTDTQYF
. | TRBJ2-2 | 13 | once | TRBV18 | TGTGCCAGCTCATCCAGGGTCCCCGGGGAGCTGTTTTTT | CASSSRVPGELFF
. | TRBJ1-1 | 14 | . | TRBV6-2/TRBV6-3 | TGTGCCAGCAGTTACCGGACAGAAAACACTGAAGCTTTCTTT | CASSYRTENTEAFF
. | TRBJ1-1 | 13 | . | TRBV29-1 | TGCAGCGTACAGGGATTACGGAACACTGAAGCTTTCTTT | CSVQGLRNTEAFF
TRBD2 | TRBJ2-5 | 15 | . | TRBV6-2/TRBV6-3 | TGTGCCAGCAGTTTGGGACTAGCGAGACAAGAGACCCAGTACTTC | CASSLGLARQETQYF
. | TRBJ2-1 | 14 | . | TRBV6-2/TRBV6-3 | TGTGCCAGCAGTTACGGGACAATTAACAATGAGCAGTTCTTC | CASSYGTINNEQFF
. | TRBJ2-7 | 13 | . | TRBV6-5 | TGTGCCAGCAGTTACTCCGCGGTACGGGAGCAGTACTTC | CASSYSAVREQYF
. | TRBJ1-2 | 14 | . | TRBV28 | TGTGCCAGCAGTTTTACGTCGGGGGACTATGGCTACACCTTC | CASSFTSGDYGYTF
. | TRBJ1-2 | 15 | . | TRBV28 | TGTGCCAGCAGTCCAGGCGGGGGAGGAGGATATGGCTACACCTTC | CASSPGGGGGYGYTF
. | TRBJ2-1 | 17 | . | TRBV3-1/TRBV3-2 | TGTGCCAGCAGCCATGTTCTTAGCGGACTAAGCTTCAATGAGCAGTTCTTC | CASSHVLSGLSFNEQFF
. | TRBJ1-4 | 13 | few | TRBV29-1 | TGCAGCGTTTGGGGGCTTACTAATGAAAAACTGTTTTTT | CSVWGLTNEKLFF
. | TRBJ1-2 | 11 | few | TRBV2 | TGTGCCAGCAGTAATGGAGATGGCTACACCTTC | CASSNGDGYTF
. | TRBJ2-2 | 14 | . | TRBV5-6 | TGTGCCAGCAGCCCTGACTTGGTTGACGGGGAGCTGTTTTTT | CASSPDLVDGELFF
. | TRBJ2-3 | 14 | . | TRBV9 | TGTGCCAGCAGCATCGGGGGTTTTGCAGATACGCAGTATTTT | CASSIGGFADTQYF
TRBD2 | TRBJ2-5 | 17 | . | TRBV10-3 | TGTGCCATCAGTGATTTGGGGGCTAGCGGGGTAGCAGAGACCCAGTACTTC | CAISDLGASGVAETQYF
. | TRBJ1-5 | 16 | . | TRBV19 | TGTGCCAGTAGCTCCTCGCGGGTCTATAGCAATCAGCCCCAGCATTTT | CASSSSRVYSNQPQHF
. | TRBJ1-5 | 15 | few | TRBV30 | TGTGCCTGGAGTGTGGGAGGGCATAGCAATCAGCCCCAGCATTTT | CAWSVGGHSNQPQHF
TRBD2 | TRBJ2-1 | 16 | few | TRBV24-1 | TGTGCCACCAGTGATCCCTATAGGCGCGGGAGAAATGAGCAGTTCTTC | CATSDPYRRGRNEQFF
. | TRBJ1-6 | 16 | . | TRBV19 | TGTGCCAGTAGTAGCCAGTCCGGGATGCAGAATTCACCCCTCCACTTT | CASSSQSGMQNSPLHF
. | TRBJ1-4 | 17 | . | TRBV7-8 | TGTGCCAGCAGCTTAGGGGTCGGATGGACAGTTAATGAAAAACTGTTTTTT | CASSLGVGWTVNEKLFF
. | TRBJ1-5 | 14 | . | TRBV7-2 | TGTGCCAGCAGCGTATACAGGGGCAATCAGCCCCAGCATTTT | CASSVYRGNQPQHF
TRBD1 | TRBJ1-1 | 14 | . | TRBV5-1 | TGCGCCAGCAGCCCGACAGGGGGCGGCACTGAAGCTTTCTTT | CASSPTGGGTEAFF
. | TRBJ2-3 | 16 | . | TRBV25-1 | TGTGCCAGCAGCCATTCGCGGCCTAGTTTTGGGGATACGCAGTATTTT | CASSHSRPSFGDTQYF
. | TRBJ2-7 | 14 | . | TRBV6-2/TRBV6-3 | TGTGCCAGCAGTTACTCTTCGGCCAACAGGGCGCAGTACTTC | CASSYSSANRAQYF
. | TRBJ1-2 | 16 | . | TRBV19 | TGTGCCAGTAGTAGTACAGGGAGAATTTATGACTATGGCTACACCTTC | CASSSTGRIYDYGYTF
. | TRBJ2-6 | 15 | few | TRBV30 | TGTGCCTGGAGCCAGGGGTCCTCTGGGGCCAACGTCCTGACTTTC | CAWSQGSSGANVLTF
. | TRBJ1-5 | 16 | . | TRBV7-9 | TGTGCCAGCAGCTTAGGATGGCAGGCCGGCAATCAGCCCCAGCATTTT | CASSLGWQAGNQPQHF
. | TRBJ1-4 | 15 | . | TRBV6-5 | TGTGCCAGCACCCCCAGTATCGCAACTAATGAAAAACTGTTTTTT | CASTPSIATNEKLFF
. | TRBJ2-1 | 16 | . | TRBV5-1 | TGCGCCAGCAGCTTAGATCAGGGGCAGGGTTACAATGAGCAGTTCTTC | CASSLDQGQGYNEQFF